This record covers a single T cell receptor beta chain. Its specific antigen is unknown. Base qualities are not at hand, and no much larger clone is one base apart. Donors were healthy HIV-negative adults with no recently reported acute infections or vaccinations. All donors were Caucasian adults living in Nashville, Tennessee, USA. For unsorted samples, 75 million to 90 million PBMCs were counted, and genomic DNA was extracted using the QIAamp DNA Blood Mini kit. After blood collection by leukapheresis, PBMCs were isolated using Ficoll-Histopaque density gradient centrifugation and then cryopreserved in the vapor phase of liquid nitrogen. V loses 2 bases, J loses 0 bases, and the germline ends lie 11 bases apart. CDR1 LGHNA and CDR2 YSLEER were looked up in the germline V gene. The CDR3 starts with the cysteine, ends with the phenylalanine, and has 16 residues. Of all the DNA, just the CDR3 is kept, 48 bases in frame from base 1.

These data belong to a study of shared clonotypes between healthy human individuals (dated by TCRdb to about 2020). Background on the whole study: A couple of women and three men aged 18 to 49 years were included in the cohort. Between about 0.9 and 10 billion PBMCs per donor were obtained by leukapheresis. To estimate repertoire size and how much clonotypes are shared between individuals, the study performed deep sequencing of blood TCR repertoires from roughly five healthy adults. Different laboratories and diverse techniques were used to prepare libraries and sequence TCR repertoires, to increase sequencing depth and limit assay-specific biases. The investigation overall reported the following: Based on pairwise subsampling, the degree of clonotype sharing among donors was expected to be affected by sequencing depth. Because the study included only a small number of donors, the genetic and exposure-history diversity represented was limited. Sampling was restricted to blood, and TCR repertoires in tissues likely differ from the TCR repertoires found in blood.

Using the deep immunoSEQ assay, TCR CDR3 regions were amplified from genomic DNA by multiplex PCR. Extracted genomic DNA from each cell subset was distributed evenly across all wells of several immunoSEQ 96-well plates, and each plate was treated as a replicate. For unsorted PBMC, each replicate PCR was loaded with approximately 330 ng genomic DNA, equivalent to 30,000 or so T cell genomes. Ten immunoSEQ deep assay plates were used to sequence the unsorted PBMC genomic DNA. The purified libraries were quantified using a Qubit 3.0 fluorometer, sized with a Bioanalyzer 2100, and then quantified again using the KAPA Library Quantification kit. Each immunoSEQ 96-well plate was sequenced on its own single-read 150-cycle Illumina NextSeq 550 flow cell. The authors' pipeline ran thus. Because the immunoSEQ output included only junctional sequences and no quality scores, the filtering could not be the same as the filtering used for full-length reads. Sequences were annotated with PyIR, a Python wrapper for IgBLAST v1.9, and V/J genes and CDR3 were assigned using IMGT germline references. Reads were filtered out if the reads had weak V/J assignments (E-value above 1e-6), no CDR3, stop codons, out-of-frame junctions, or ambiguous translated residues. V3J clonotypes were defined by identical inferred V gene, J gene, and CDR3 amino acid sequence. Percentage overlap between repertoires was computed as shared unique clonotypes divided by the size of the smaller repertoire. Repertoire richness was assessed with RTK rarefaction, the Chao1 estimator, and Recon v2.1 estimates of unobserved clonotypes. TCRdb carries this immuneACCESS record with in-frame sequences only. Its versions omit some clonotypes, under half of them owing to an unresolved V gene in the studies checked, with the rest unexplained. D and trimming were read from the DNA, whereas the V and J calls and clone size are those reported in that table. The sample includes about half a million clones, with around 80% observed a single time. The top ten hold 12% of the sample.

The V gene is TRBV4-3 and the J gene is TRBJ1-3; 5 matching bases give a weak D call of TRBD1. This clonotype was obtained from a woman aged 40 to 50 in good health. Some clones in this sample may be carry-over from other donors' samples. The sample was PBMCs. The bases are TGCGCCAGCAGCCAAAGGGGTACGAGCTCTGGAAACACCATATATTTT. Its amino acids are CASSQRGTSSGNTIYF.